These 24 T cell receptor beta chains were sequenced from one sample in a study of graft-versus-host responses after intestinal transplantation. Sequencing was performed with immunoSEQ multiplex PCR; in TCRdb, only in-frame clones are kept and a portion is missing. The sample gives approximately 25,000 clones, around 96% of which show up once; nearly 0.85% is in the top ten. The sample here was PBMCs, taken approximately 30 days after intestinal transplant. The receptor source for this set is a human patient who received an intestinal transplant, so some T cells may come from the graft donor.

The chain is built from TRBV5-6 and TRBJ2-1, with D possibly being TRBD1 (6 bases). Germline V lookup: CDR1 SGHDT, CDR2 YYEEEE. CDR3 size: 14 residues. The V end was cut by 4 bases, the J end by 1 base, with 9 bases between. The CDR3: CASSPRGSYNEQFF. In nucleotides, the CDR3 is TGTGCCAGCAGCCCAAGGGGGTCCTACAATGAGCAGTTCTTC. The complete variable domain, with remaining parts taken from reference TRBV5-6 and TRBJ2-1, reads DAGVTQSPTHLIKTRGQQVTLRCSPKSGHDTVSWYQQALGQGPQFIFQYYEEEERQRGNFPDRFSGHQFPNYSSELNVNALLLGDSALYLCASSPRGSYNEQFFGPGTRLTVL.

The rearrangement links TRBV5-1 to TRBJ2-5; D not resolved. With 2 bases removed from V and 1 base from J, the gap between germline ends came to 0 bases. Germline V gives CDR1 SGHRS, CDR2 YFSETQ. The CDR3 runs 11 residues. CDR3 sequence reads: CASSFQETQYF. Written as DNA, the CDR3 is TGCGCCAGCAGCTTCCAAGAGACCCAGTACTTC.

The rearrangement joins TRBV7-9 to TRBJ1-3, with unresolved D. V was clipped by 5 bases and J by 0 bases, with 23 bases between them. Germline values: CDR1 SEHNR, CDR2 FQNEAQ (reference sequence). The CDR3 has 19 residues. The CDR3 nucleotides are TGTGCCAGCAGCGCCGGAACACCCGTTACTTATTTCTCTGGAAACACCATATATTTT. Translating it yields CASSAGTPVTYFSGNTIYF.

This rearrangement joins TRBV7-6 to TRBJ2-7, with D tentatively TRBD1 (6 bases). This CDR3 region has 13 residues. Germline V lookup: CDR1 SGHVS, CDR2 FNYEAQ. Trimming removed 5 bases from V and 3 bases from J, with 11 bases in between. Here the CDR3 DNA reads TGTGCCAGCAGCGTAGACAGGAACTACGAGCAGTACTTC. This gives the protein CASSVDRNYEQYF.

This clone has just one count. This chain links TRBV29-1 with TRBJ1-1; D gene uncertain. Per germline, CDR1 SQVTM and CDR2 ANQGSEA. The V gene lost 7 bases and the J gene lost 0 bases, with 9 bases spanning the gap. CDR3 length: 12 amino acids. CDR3 sequence (DNA): TGCAGCGCCCTCCTGCTGAACACTGAAGCTTTCTTT. Its protein is CSALLLNTEAFF.

The DNA of the CDR3 is TGTGCCAGTACAGGGTTGCGAGGCAATCAGCCCCAGCATTTT. It encodes CASTGLRGNQPQHF. The genes are TRBV19 and TRBJ1-5; a weak D match, TRBD1 (5 bases). Germline V gene lookup returns CDR1 LNHDA and CDR2 SQIVND (reference sequence). This CDR3 has 14 residues. Trimming shortened V by 7 bases and J by 2 bases, and 12 bases separated the two germline ends.

The chain joins TRBV4-3 to TRBJ2-2; no reliable D call. The germline V gene has CDR1 LGHNA and CDR2 YSLEER. Between the trimmed V and J ends, which lost 1 base and 0 bases, there was a span of 6 bases. There are 15 residues in the CDR3. This CDR3 is CASSQAATNTGELFF. The CDR3 bases are TGCGCCAGCAGCCAAGCGGCCACGAACACCGGGGAGCTGTTTTTT.

The chain combines TRBV28 with TRBJ1-2, with a weak D call TRBD1 (6 bases). Germline CDR1 and CDR2: MDHEN and SYDVKM. The CDR3 sequence is 15 residues long. Trimming took off 2 bases at V and 4 bases at J, with 14 bases between the two ends. In nucleotides, the CDR3 is TGTGCCAGCAGTTTAAAGGGACACGACATCTATGGCTACACCTTC. The encoded protein is CASSLKGHDIYGYTF.

V is TRBV5-1 and J is TRBJ2-7; 8 positions match TRBD2. The CDR3 is 15 residues long. Germline CDR1 SGHRS, CDR2 YFSETQ. V gave up 0 bases and J gave up 7 bases; unmatched junction bases: 9. The CDR3: CASSLGAAGVGEQYF. In DNA, the CDR3 is TGCGCCAGCAGCTTGGGAGCAGCGGGAGTGGGTGAGCAGTACTTC.

V usage is TRBV6-6 and J usage is TRBJ1-6, with a possible D match to TRBD1 (6 bases). V was trimmed by 4 bases and J by 5 bases, leaving 15 bases between them. CDR3 length: 16 residues. Germline assignment: CDR1 MNHNY and CDR2 SVGAGI (reference sequence). CDR3 DNA sequence: TGTGCCAGCAGTTTTTCGATGGGGGGGCATAATTCACCCCTCCACTTT. It codes for CASSFSMGGHNSPLHF.

This rearrangement joins TRBV9 to TRBJ1-4, with D possibly matching TRBD1 (6 bases). This CDR3 contains 15 residues. V lost 3 bases and J lost 5, with 14 bases in between. Germline CDR1 reads SGDLS; CDR2 reads YYNGEE. CDR3 DNA sequence: TGTGCCAGCAGCGCGACGACAGGCTGGAATGAAAAACTGTTTTTT. It translates to CASSATTGWNEKLFF.

The chain recombines TRBV28 with TRBJ2-1; 7 positions match TRBD2. This CDR3 spans 14 amino acids. Germline lookup yields CDR1 MDHEN and CDR2 SYDVKM. Trimming removed 4 bases from V and 3 bases from J; junction bases left unmatched: 3. This CDR3 reads CASSYPGGYNEQFF. The CDR3 nucleotides read TGTGCCAGCAGTTACCCGGGAGGCTACAATGAGCAGTTCTTC.

The rearrangement joins TRBV11-3 to TRBJ2-3, with TRBD2 matching over 8 bases. Per the germline V gene, CDR1 is SGHNT and CDR2 is YENEEA. Trimming cost V 4 bases and J 4 bases; bases outside gene matches: 1. The CDR3 runs to 13 residues. The CDR3 DNA reads TGTGCCAGCAGCTCGGGAGGGTCAGATACGCAGTATTTT. Translating it yields CASSSGGSDTQYF.

This rearrangement joins TRBV19 to TRBJ2-3; 11 bases map to TRBD2. Germline lookup yields CDR1 LNHDA and CDR2 SQIVND (reference sequence). The CDR3 is 15 amino acids. V was clipped by 2 bases and J by 3 bases; unmatched bases: 1. CDR3 nucleotides: TGTGCCAGTAGTATAAGACTAGCGGGGACAGATACGCAGTATTTT. Translation gives CASSIRLAGTDTQYF.

This rearrangement joins TRBV7-8 to TRBJ2-1, with 8 bases fitting TRBD1. The germline CDR1 and CDR2 sequences are SGHVS and FQNEAQ. The CDR3 contains 15 residues. V shed 2 bases and J 9 bases; nucleotides not matched to a gene: 9. CDR3 protein: CASSLFADRDLEQFF. CDR3 DNA: TGTGCCAGCAGCTTATTTGCGGACAGGGACCTTGAGCAGTTCTTC. Combining the CDR3 with reference TRBV7-8 and TRBJ2-1 gives the whole variable domain GAGVSQSPRYKVAKRGQDVALRCDPISGHVSLFWYQQALGQGPEFLTYFQNEAQLDKSGLPSDRFFAERPEGSVSTLKIQRTQQEDSAVYLCASSLFADRDLEQFFGPGTRLTVL.

The V gene is TRBV21-1, the J gene TRBJ2-7; the table's D gene call, TRBD1, was not cross checked with the DNA. TRBV21-1 is a known pseudogene. There are 15 residues in the CDR3. CDR3 amino acids: CASSRPGQGPYEQYF. In nucleotides, the CDR3 is TGTGCCAGCAGCAGGCCTGGACAGGGCCCCTACGAGCAGTACTTC.

V usage is TRBV5-4 and J usage is TRBJ2-2; D may be TRBD1 or TRBD2 (5 bases each). Trimming took off 0 bases at V and 0 bases at J, with 6 bases between the two ends. Looked up from germline, CDR1 is SGHNT and CDR2 is YYREEE (reference sequence). CDR3 length: 15 residues. Here the CDR3 reads CASSLGGTNTGELFF. For the CDR3, the DNA is TGTGCCAGCAGCTTGGGGGGGACGAACACCGGGGAGCTGTTTTTT.

The chain joins TRBV5-4 to TRBJ1-6; tentatively, D is TRBD1 (5 bases). The V and J ends lost 0 bases and 7 bases respectively, with 8 bases between them. Looked up from germline, CDR1 is SGHNT and CDR2 is YYREEE (reference sequence). CDR3 size: 14 residues. CDR3 DNA sequence: TGTGCCAGCAGCTTGGGGGGGAAGAATTCACCCCTCCACTTT. Translated: CASSLGGKNSPLHF.

The chain uses TRBV28 and TRBJ1-3; TRBD1 aligns across 7 bases. Trimming took 7 bases from V and 3 from J; bases not matched to a gene: 6. There are 14 residues in the CDR3. In germline, CDR1 is MDHEN, CDR2 SYDVKM. Here the CDR3 DNA reads TGTGCCAGCACCCCAGGGGGGAATGGAAACACCATATATTTT. Protein: CASTPGGNGNTIYF.

The chain couples TRBV10-3 to TRBJ2-7, with a weak D call TRBD1 (6 bases). Germline V gives CDR1 ENHRY, CDR2 SYGVKD. This CDR3 has 14 amino acids. The germline V and J ends were trimmed by 3 bases and 8 bases, with 17 bases remaining between them. The CDR3 is CAISEGTPNYKQYF. The CDR3 DNA sequence: TGTGCCATCAGTGAAGGGACACCAAATTACAAGCAGTACTTC.

The chain has TRBV27 and TRBJ2-7, with D unclear. With 2 bases removed from V and 0 bases from J, the gap between germline ends came to 11 bases. The CDR3 is made up of 15 amino acids. The germline gives CDR1 MNHEY, CDR2 SMNVEV (reference sequence). The CDR3 DNA reads TGTGCCAGCAGTTTAATGGGCGGATTCTCCTACGAGCAGTACTTC. This gives the protein CASSLMGGFSYEQYF.

The chain links TRBV19 to TRBJ1-3; 7 bases fit TRBD1. Germline V gene data show CDR1 as LNHDA and CDR2 as SQIVND (reference sequence). There are 16 residues in the CDR3. J lost 4 bases, V lost 1 base, and 7 bases had no gene match. This chain's CDR3 is CASSIVAGTAGNTIYF. The CDR3 DNA reads as TGTGCCAGTAGTATAGTGGCGGGGACAGCCGGAAACACCATATATTTT. The whole variable domain, remainder taken from reference TRBV19 and TRBJ1-3, is DGGITQSPKYLFRKEGQNVTLSCEQNLNHDAMYWYRQDPGQGLRLIYYSQIVNDFQKGDIAEGYSVSREKKESFPLTVTSAQKNPTAFYLCASSIVAGTAGNTIYFGEGSWLTVV.

This chain uses TRBV2 with TRBJ1-5; D not certain. CDR1 and CDR2 from the germline V gene are SNHLY and FYNNEI. The V and J ends lost 3 bases and 6 bases respectively, with 12 bases between them. The CDR3 length is 14 residues. The CDR3 here is CASSDRSVSQPQHF. In DNA form, the CDR3 reads TGTGCCAGCAGTGATAGGTCGGTGAGTCAGCCCCAGCATTTT.

J is TRBJ2-2 and V is TRBV28; 8 bases match TRBD2. Germline V CDR1 and CDR2: MDHEN, SYDVKM. V lost 6 bases, J lost 0 bases, and 6 bases stayed unmatched. This CDR3 has 16 residues. CDR3 sequence: CASSRLAQSNTGELFF. CDR3 DNA: TGTGCCAGCAGCCGACTAGCGCAATCGAACACCGGGGAGCTGTTTTTT.